These 17 T cell receptor beta chains were sequenced from one sample in a study of OX40 agonist ivuxolimab in advanced cancers. Sequenced by immunoSEQ multiplex PCR; TCRdb stores in-frame clones only, minus some. The sample has around 95,000 clones; 85% to 90% are singletons. Specimen: CD4+ or CD8+ T cells sorted from blood, collected in a trial of the OX40 agonist ivuxolimab. These receptors were obtained from an adult with an advanced solid tumor such as melanoma, head and neck, liver or kidney cancer.

This clone was observed a single time. The chain carries TRBV5-6 and TRBJ2-3; the D gene is possibly TRBD1 (5 bases). Trimming pared 0 bases from V and 0 bases from J, leaving 8 bases between. CDR1 is SGHDT, CDR2 YYEEEE, per germline. CDR3 size: 15 residues. CDR3 region: CASSLGAGSTDTQYF. The CDR3 DNA follows: TGTGCCAGCAGCTTGGGTGCAGGGAGCACAGATACGCAGTATTTT.

The chain has TRBV29-1 and TRBJ1-1; D not certain. This CDR3 comprises 15 residues. The germline V and J ends were trimmed by 7 bases and 3 bases, with 21 bases remaining between them. Per germline, CDR1 SQVTM and CDR2 ANQGSEA. The CDR3 protein is CSEVGSGSFDTEAFF. In DNA form, the CDR3 reads TGCAGCGAGGTCGGGTCAGGTTCCTTCGACACTGAAGCTTTCTTT.

The V call is TRBV7-7, the J call TRBJ2-1; D remains ambiguous. With 2 bases removed from V and 0 bases from J, the gap between germline ends came to 14 bases. The CDR3 has 17 amino acids. Germline V gives CDR1 SSHAT, CDR2 FNYEAQ (reference sequence). CDR3 DNA sequence: TGTGCCAGCAGCTTATTTGGGGTTCCCAGCTCCTACAATGAGCAGTTCTTC. This sequence encodes CASSLFGVPSSYNEQFF.

The V gene is TRBV5-1, the J gene TRBJ1-6, with 7 nucleotides matching TRBD1. CDR1 SGHRS and CDR2 YFSETQ come from the germline V gene. Trimming removed 0 bases from V and 8 bases from J; junction bases left unmatched: 2. The CDR3 contains 14 residues. This CDR3 reads CASSLGGGDSPLHF. The CDR3 bases are TGCGCCAGCAGCTTGGGAGGGGGCGATTCACCCCTCCACTTT.

The rearrangement uses TRBV30 and TRBJ2-1, with 10 bases aligning to TRBD2. V lost 3 bases to trimming and J lost 5 bases; unmatched junction nucleotides: 10. This CDR3 region has 16 residues. CDR1 is GTSNPN and CDR2 is SVGIG in the germline V gene (reference sequence). The CDR3 bases are TGTGCCTGGAGCCCCTCAGAACTAGCGGGACACAATGAGCAGTTCTTC. Translated, it gives CAWSPSELAGHNEQFF.

On this clone itself: Within the sample, other DNA sequences also encode this same CDR3. The chain recombines TRBV5-1 with TRBJ2-7; D call uncertain. The CDR3 runs 14 residues. The germline CDR1 and CDR2 sequences are SGHRS and YFSETQ. V was trimmed by 0 bases and J by 1 base, leaving 8 bases between them. The CDR3 DNA is TGCGCCAGCAGCTTGGGGGGATCATCCTACGAGCAGTACTTC. This translates into CASSLGGSSYEQYF.

The chain employs TRBV11-3 and TRBJ1-1; a possible D gene is TRBD1 (5 bases). Germline CDR1 SGHNT, CDR2 YENEEA. V lost 1 base, J lost 3 bases, and 9 bases lay in between. This CDR3 region has 14 residues. CDR3 coding DNA: TGTGCCAGCAGCTTAGGGGGGACTTACACTGAAGCTTTCTTT. As protein: CASSLGGTYTEAFF.

Remarks on this clone: Different DNA sequences within this sample yield the same CDR3. This chain links TRBV7-3 with TRBJ1-1; D may be TRBD1 (6 bases). Trimming took off 4 bases at V and 2 bases at J, with 8 bases between the two ends. The CDR3 is 13 amino acids. The V gene's germline CDR1 is SGHTA and CDR2 FQGTGA. This CDR3 is CASSSDSNTEAFF. The CDR3 DNA reads as TGTGCCAGCAGCTCGGACAGCAACACTGAAGCTTTCTTT.

The chain employs TRBV19 and TRBJ2-6; D is unresolved. The V gene lost 5 bases and the J gene lost 3 bases, with 11 bases spanning the gap. The germline CDR1 and CDR2 sequences are LNHDA and SQIVND (reference sequence). This CDR3 has 15 amino acids. DNA of the CDR3: TGTGCCAGTAGTTCCCCCGCCCGTGGGGCCAACGTCCTGACTTTC. Translating gives CASSSPARGANVLTF.

This chain links TRBV25-1 with TRBJ2-3, with 7 positions matching TRBD2. With 8 bases clipped from V and 0 bases from J, the junction kept 8 bases outside the gene matches. The CDR3 runs to 15 residues. From germline, CDR1 is MGHDK and CDR2 SYGVNS. The CDR3 DNA reads as TGTGCCAGCCAGGCGTCTAGCGGTAGCACAGATACGCAGTATTTT. Amino acid sequence: CASQASSGSTDTQYF.

The rearrangement links TRBV6-1 to TRBJ2-7, with a tentative D call TRBD2 (6 bases). The V end was cut by 6 bases, the J end by 7 bases, with 22 bases between. This CDR3 contains 15 residues. The V gene's germline CDR1 is MNHNS and CDR2 SASEGT. The CDR3 coding sequence is TGTGCCAGCAGGGTTGGGGGACTTCCTAGTTGGGAGCAGTACTTC. It translates to CASRVGGLPSWEQYF.

The chain couples TRBV5-6 to TRBJ1-1, with D perhaps matching TRBD1 (5 bases). Germline V CDR1 and CDR2: SGHDT, YYEEEE. Trimming cost V 1 base and J 11 bases, with 12 bases left between them. This CDR3 comprises 12 residues. DNA for the CDR3: TGTGCCAGCAGCTTGAAACGGGGGGAGGCTTTCTTT. This codes for CASSLKRGEAFF.

V and J are TRBV6-5 and TRBJ2-1; 8 bases align to TRBD1. The CDR3 runs 15 residues. From germline, CDR1 is MNHEY and CDR2 SVGAGI. V lost 7 bases to trimming and J lost 1 base; unmatched junction nucleotides: 6. The CDR3 loop is CASTYDRGSYNEQFF. The DNA for the CDR3 is TGTGCCAGCACCTATGACAGGGGATCCTACAATGAGCAGTTCTTC.

The chain employs TRBV19 and TRBJ1-3; TRBD1 is a possible D gene (5 bases). The V end lost 5 bases, the J end lost 2 bases, and 10 bases lay between the germline ends. The CDR3 length is 14 residues. CDR1 is LNHDA and CDR2 is SQIVND in the germline V gene (reference sequence). The CDR3 DNA reads TGTGCCAGTAGTTCGGGGGGAACTGGAAACACCATATATTTT. Its translation: CASSSGGTGNTIYF. Full variable domain (remainder filled in from reference TRBV19 and TRBJ1-3): DGGITQSPKYLFRKEGQNVTLSCEQNLNHDAMYWYRQDPGQGLRLIYYSQIVNDFQKGDIAEGYSVSREKKESFPLTVTSAQKNPTAFYLCASSSGGTGNTIYFGEGSWLTVV.

J is TRBJ2-6 and V is TRBV29-1; D possibly matches TRBD1 or TRBD2 (5 bases each). V lost 5 bases, J lost 1 base, and 21 bases lay in between. CDR1 SQVTM and CDR2 ANQGSEA come from the germline V gene. CDR3 length: 18 amino acids. CDR3 region: CSVIRDPLSGSGANVLTF. CDR3 nucleotide sequence: TGCAGCGTTATCCGGGACCCGTTATCTGGTTCTGGGGCCAACGTCCTGACTTTC.

This rearrangement joins TRBV19 to TRBJ2-7; the D is unclear. Germline lookup yields CDR1 LNHDA and CDR2 SQIVND (reference sequence). The CDR3 has 15 residues. The V gene lost 3 bases and the J gene lost 2 bases, with 14 bases spanning the gap. The CDR3, as DNA: TGTGCCAGTAGTATCCGACCCACCGCCCCCTACGAGCAGTACTTC. This encodes CASSIRPTAPYEQYF.

V gene TRBV6-1 combines with J gene TRBJ1-3; unclear D gene. The germline V and J ends were trimmed by 6 bases and 2 bases, with 8 bases remaining between them. Germline V gene sequence: CDR1 MNHNS, CDR2 SASEGT. This CDR3 comprises 13 residues. The chain's CDR3 is CASRGSAGNTIYF. In DNA form, the CDR3 reads TGTGCCAGCAGGGGCTCTGCTGGAAACACCATATATTTT.